This TCR beta chain was observed in a study of OX40 agonist ivuxolimab in advanced cancers. Broadly, across the study: The costimulatory receptor OX40 (CD134) was targeted by ivuxolimab, a fully human IgG2 agonistic monoclonal antibody. Partial responses occurred in three dose-escalation patients, of whom one had hepatocellular carcinoma and two had cutaneous melanoma. The point of sequencing TCRbeta in the periphery was to test whether ivuxolimab changed TCR sequence diversity and drove clonal T-cell expansion. Patients were allowed to have had prior anti-PD-1, anti-PD-L1 or anti-CTLA-4 therapy, and 40% of the dose-escalation patients had previously received checkpoint inhibitors. In the dose-escalation cohort, around four fifths of patients were male, and the mean age was approximately 60 years, with a range of about 23 to 90. Among the 52 dose-escalation patients, around 20 had hepatocellular carcinoma, 15 or so melanoma, 9 renal cell carcinoma and 9 head and neck cancer. Intravenous ivuxolimab was administered to patients every 2 weeks at six dose levels: 0.01, 0.1, 0.3, 1.5, 3 and 10 mg/kg. The monotherapy dose-escalation portion (N of about 47 patients) of the phase I ivuxolimab trial is reported in the paper. Beyond this particular receptor, the publication reports: At doses of 0.1 to 3.0 mg/kg, clonal expansion of both CD4+ and CD8+ T cells in blood was seen between baseline and week 6. The antigen specificity of the peripheral T cells that underwent clonal expansion was not determined. Low levels of normalized T-cell clonal expansion were also seen in some patients who did not respond. After ivuxolimab, more expanded clones were found on average in CD8+ T cells than in CD4+ T cells. In partial responders in the 0.1-3.0 mg/kg groups, normalized peripheral clonal expansion was found to be among the lowest, especially among CD8+ T cells.

Genomic DNA was isolated from the sorted cells so that the TCRbeta CDR3 region could be sequenced. TCRbeta CDR3 regions were sequenced using the immunoSEQ Assay. The source is immuneACCESS, and TCRdb retained only in-frame sequences with V and J called. Part of the clones is not carried over; for the studies checked, unresolved V genes explain less than half of this, and the remainder is unexplained. A total of about 70,000 clones appear in this sample, almost 85% of them only once. Clones ranked in the top ten supply less than 6% of the sample. The trial excluded patients who had a history of autoimmune disease or were on systemic immunosuppression. Peripheral blood for TCR sequencing was collected from all dose cohorts at baseline, on cycle 4 day 1, and on cycle 7 day 1. Samples were obtained from an open-label, multicenter, first-in-human phase I dose-escalation trial of ivuxolimab. The trial enrolled adults with locally advanced or metastatic head and neck squamous cell, hepatocellular, melanoma or renal cell carcinoma. Before TCR sequencing, CD4+ T cells and CD8+ T cells were sorted from peripheral blood as separate populations.

About this clone itself: Its antigen remains unidentified. No per-base quality is available; no much larger clone lies one base away.

Sequences were derived from CD4+ or CD8+ T cells sorted from blood, sampled in a trial of the OX40 agonist ivuxolimab. The source of this sequence is an adult with an advanced solid tumor such as melanoma, head and neck, liver or kidney cancer.

The CDR3 loop reads CASSPRGKSYNEQFF. The sequence in DNA is TGTGCCAGCAGCCCGCGGGGGAAGTCCTACAATGAGCAGTTCTTC. The chain employs TRBV7-3 and TRBJ2-1, with 7 central nucleotides matching TRBD2. From a lookup of the germline V gene, CDR1 and CDR2 are SGHTA and FQGTGA. Its CDR3 holds 15 amino acids, cysteine through phenylalanine. CDR3 DNA is the only sequence kept; it has 45 bases, read in frame from the first base. V is cut back by 5 bases and J by 1 base, with 5 bases in the junction unmatched.